The clone carrying this T cell receptor (beta chain) was counted many times. Its antigen is as yet unknown. This sample stems from a study of regulatory T cells in long-lasting Graves disease. Study conclusions and caveats: Preferential use of TRBV28, TRBJ1-2 and TRBJ2-5 was seen in persistent disease. The study found persistent patients shared more public clonotypes (roughly 2,600) than new patients (approximately 970).

There are 15 residues in the CDR3. Germline V gene sequence: CDR1 SQVTM, CDR2 ANQGSEA. Trimming took 3 bases from V and 7 from J, leaving 21 bases between them. As to time point: persistent/refractory GD, antithyroid drugs over 5 years with positive TRAb. Extracted PBMC RNA gave rise to the TCR library. The patients were drawn from one endocrinology department in Xi'an, China. EDTA tubes collected roughly 9 milliliters of peripheral blood. To make TCR beta libraries, researchers used iRepertoire HTBI primers and Arm-PCR of CDR3 regions. One entry per CDR3 protein, called by TCRdb with MiXCR from the multiplex PCR reads. The table has about 660,000 distinct CDR3 sequences, 30% seen once; the top ten hold about two fifths.

The specimen comprised peripheral blood mononuclear cells (PBMCs), sampled when the disease was refractory, from a patient treated with antithyroid drugs. This receptor was identified in a female donor with Graves disease. The chain uses TRBV29-1 and TRBJ1-2; D remains unclear. CDR3 sequence: CSVDVAGNGQSGYTF. The DNA of the CDR3 is TGCAGCGTTGATGTCGCCGGCAATGGTCAATCTGGCTACACCTTC.